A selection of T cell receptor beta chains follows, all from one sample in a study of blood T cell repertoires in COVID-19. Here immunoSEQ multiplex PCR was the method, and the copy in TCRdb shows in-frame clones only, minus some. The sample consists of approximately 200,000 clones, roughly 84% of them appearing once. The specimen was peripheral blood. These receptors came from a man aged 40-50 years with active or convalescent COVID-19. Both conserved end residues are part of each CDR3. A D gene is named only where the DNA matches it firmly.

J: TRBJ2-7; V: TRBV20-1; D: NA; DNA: TGCAGTGCTAGTGATCGGGAGACCTACGAGCAGTACTTC; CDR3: CSASDRETYEQYF
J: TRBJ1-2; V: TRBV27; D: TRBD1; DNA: TGTGCCAGCAGTTTTAGGATTTACGGGACAGCCGTCAACTATGGCTACACCTTC; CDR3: CASSFRIYGTAVNYGYTF
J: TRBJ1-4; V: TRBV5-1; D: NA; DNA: TGCGCCAGCAGCACAAACAGGGTACCCAATGAAAAACTGTTTTTT; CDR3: CASSTNRVPNEKLFF
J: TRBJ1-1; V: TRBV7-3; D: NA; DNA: TGTGCCAGCAGCTTACTGGGGCAGATGAACACTGAAGCTTTCTTT; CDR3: CASSLLGQMNTEAFF
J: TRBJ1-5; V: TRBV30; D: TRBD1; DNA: TGTGCCTGGAGTAGACAGGGGAATCAGCCCCAGCATTTT; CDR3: CAWSRQGNQPQHF
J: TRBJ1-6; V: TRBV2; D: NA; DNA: TGTGCCAGTTCCAAGTCGAGGCACTCGGATTCACCCCTCCACTTT; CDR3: CASSKSRHSDSPLHF
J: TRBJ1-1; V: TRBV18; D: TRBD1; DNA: TGTGCCAGCTCACCGGGGCGGACAGGGGGACGTGAAGCTTTCTTT; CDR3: CASSPGRTGGREAFF
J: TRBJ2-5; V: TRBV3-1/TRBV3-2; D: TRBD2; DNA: TGTGCCAGCAGCCAAGGTTCTAGTGGGAGCGGGAGGGCCGGAGAGACCCAGTACTTC; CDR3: CASSQGSSGSGRAGETQYF
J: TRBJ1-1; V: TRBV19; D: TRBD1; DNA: TGTGCCAGTAGCCAACCCCGACAGGGGAACACTGAAGCTTTCTTT; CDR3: CASSQPRQGNTEAFF
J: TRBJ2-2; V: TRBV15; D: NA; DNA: TGTGCCACCACCTTTTCCGGTCCGAACACCGGGGAGCTGTTTTTT; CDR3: CATTFSGPNTGELFF
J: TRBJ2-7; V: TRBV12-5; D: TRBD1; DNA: TGTGCTAGTGCCTCGACAGGGCCCTACGAGCAGTACTTC; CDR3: CASASTGPYEQYF
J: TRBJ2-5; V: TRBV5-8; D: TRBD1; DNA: TGTGCCAGCAGCGCGTTGACAGGGGCGTGGGAGACCCAGTACTTC; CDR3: CASSALTGAWETQYF
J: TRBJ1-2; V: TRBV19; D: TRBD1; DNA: TGTGCCAGTAGTATAGTCTTCGCAGGGGGCGATAGAAATGGCTACACCTTC; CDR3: CASSIVFAGGDRNGYTF
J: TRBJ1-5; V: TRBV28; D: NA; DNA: TGTGCCAGCAGCCCTCAGATTAGCAATCAGCCCCAGCATTTT; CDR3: CASSPQISNQPQHF
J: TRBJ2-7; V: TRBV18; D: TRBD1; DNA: TGTGCCAGCTCACCAGGCGGGGACAGGGCCTCCGAGCAGTACTTC; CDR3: CASSPGGDRASEQYF
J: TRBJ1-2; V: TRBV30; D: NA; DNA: TGTGCCTGGAGGGGAAGAGGGCCTGGCTACACCTTC; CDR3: CAWRGRGPGYTF
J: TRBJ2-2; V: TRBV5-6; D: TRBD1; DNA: TGTGCCAGCAGCTTGGGGGACAGGGTCCCCGGGGAGCTGTTTTTT; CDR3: CASSLGDRVPGELFF
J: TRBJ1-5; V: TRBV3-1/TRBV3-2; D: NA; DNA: TGTGCCAGCAGCCAAGTAGCAGGGAGCAATCAGCCCCAGCATTTT; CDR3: CASSQVAGSNQPQHF
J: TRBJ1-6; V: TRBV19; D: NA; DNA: TGTGCCAGTAGTATACTCCAGGGGCCAAATTCACCCCTCCACTTT; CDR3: CASSILQGPNSPLHF
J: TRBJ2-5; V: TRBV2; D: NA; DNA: TGTGCCAGCGGTAGAGAGACCCAGTACTTC; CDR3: CASGRETQYF